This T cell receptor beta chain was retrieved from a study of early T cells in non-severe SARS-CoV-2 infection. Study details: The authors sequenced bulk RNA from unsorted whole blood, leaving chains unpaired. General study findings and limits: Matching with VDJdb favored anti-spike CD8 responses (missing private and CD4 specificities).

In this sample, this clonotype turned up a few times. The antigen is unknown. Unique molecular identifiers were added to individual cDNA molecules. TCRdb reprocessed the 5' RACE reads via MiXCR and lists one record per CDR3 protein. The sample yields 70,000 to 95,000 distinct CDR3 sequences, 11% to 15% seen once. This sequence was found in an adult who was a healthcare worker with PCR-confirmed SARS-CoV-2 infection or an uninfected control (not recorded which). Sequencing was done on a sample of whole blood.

The CDR3 nucleotides are TGTGCCAGTGGGACGGGGGGGCGCAATGAGCAGTTCTTC. Its translation: CASGTGGRNEQFF. The V call is TRBV19, the J call TRBJ2-1; 8 bases map to TRBD2. The CDR3 length is 13 residues. Germline lookup yields CDR1 LNHDA and CDR2 SQIVND (reference sequence). The J segment lost 6 bases and the V segment lost 8 bases, leaving 6 bases of the junction unmatched.